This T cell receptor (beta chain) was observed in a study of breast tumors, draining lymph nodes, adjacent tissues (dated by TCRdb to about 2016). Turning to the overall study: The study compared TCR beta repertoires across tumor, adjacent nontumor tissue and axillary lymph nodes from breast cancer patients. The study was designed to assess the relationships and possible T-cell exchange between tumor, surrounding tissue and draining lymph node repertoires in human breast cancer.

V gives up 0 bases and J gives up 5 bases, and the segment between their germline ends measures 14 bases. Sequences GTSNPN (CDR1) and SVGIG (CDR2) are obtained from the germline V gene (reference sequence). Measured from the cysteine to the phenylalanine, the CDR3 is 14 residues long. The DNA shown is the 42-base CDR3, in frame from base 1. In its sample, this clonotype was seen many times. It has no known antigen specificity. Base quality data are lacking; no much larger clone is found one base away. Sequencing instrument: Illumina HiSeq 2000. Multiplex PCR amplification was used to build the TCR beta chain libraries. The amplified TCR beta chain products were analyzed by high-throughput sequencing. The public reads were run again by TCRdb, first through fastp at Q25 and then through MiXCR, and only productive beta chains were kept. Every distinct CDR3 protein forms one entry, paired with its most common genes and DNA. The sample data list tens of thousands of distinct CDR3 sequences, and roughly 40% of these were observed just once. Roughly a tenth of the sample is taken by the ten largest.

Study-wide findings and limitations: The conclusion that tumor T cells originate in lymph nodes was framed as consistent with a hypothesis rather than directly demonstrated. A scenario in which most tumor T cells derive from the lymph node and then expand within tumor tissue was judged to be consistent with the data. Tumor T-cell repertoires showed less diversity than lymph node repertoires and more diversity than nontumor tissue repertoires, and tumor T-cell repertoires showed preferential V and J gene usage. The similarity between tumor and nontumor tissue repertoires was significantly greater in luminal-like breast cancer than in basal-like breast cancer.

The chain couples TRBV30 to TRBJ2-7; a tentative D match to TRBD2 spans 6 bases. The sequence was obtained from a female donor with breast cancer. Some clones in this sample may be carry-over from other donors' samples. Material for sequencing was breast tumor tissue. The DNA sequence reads TGTGCCTGGAGTGTACTTCTGGGACTCCACGAGCAGTACTTC. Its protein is CAWSVLLGLHEQYF.